These 21 T cell receptor beta chains were sequenced from one sample in a study of a mutant IDH1 vaccine in newly diagnosed glioma. These receptors' targets are unknown. Here immunoSEQ multiplex PCR was the method, and the copy in TCRdb shows in-frame clones only, minus some. The top ten clones hold 3% to 4% of a sample with about 29,000 clones, approximately 86% of them seen once. Time point described: week 5, during vaccination. A 20-mer mutant IDH1 peptide at 300 ug was injected subcutaneously with topical imiquimod. Sequencing used peripheral blood mononuclear cells (PBMCs), obtained from a glioma patient whose treatment included an IDH1 peptide vaccine. These receptors all come from a woman aged 40 to 49 with glioma. Some clones in this sample may be carry-over from other donors' samples.

V gene TRBV25-1 combines with J gene TRBJ2-5; no definite D call. CDR1 is MGHDK, CDR2 SYGVNS, per germline. The CDR3 has 10 residues. Trimming cost V 10 bases and J 4 bases, with 7 bases left between them. Here the CDR3 reads CATFGETQYF. The DNA of the CDR3 is TGTGCCACCTTTGGAGAGACCCAGTACTTC. Drawing the rest from reference TRBV25-1 and TRBJ2-5, the complete variable domain is EADIYQTPRYLVIGTGKKITLECSQTMGHDKMYWYQQDPGMELHLIHYSYGVNSTEKGDLSSESTVSRIRTEHFPLTLESARPSHTSQYLCATFGETQYFGPGTRLLVL.

The chain has TRBV6-5 and TRBJ2-1; D not certain. The V gene's germline CDR1 is MNHEY and CDR2 SVGAGI. The CDR3 runs 14 residues. V was cut by 6 bases and J by 8 bases, with 17 bases left in between. In DNA, the CDR3 is TGTGCCAGCAGGCGTGAGCCTCGGGCCCATGAGCAGTTCTTC. It yields the protein CASRREPRAHEQFF.

CDR3 region: CSVDESMGRGYEQYF. As DNA, the CDR3 is TGCAGCGTTGATGAGAGCATGGGCAGGGGGTACGAGCAGTACTTC. The V gene is TRBV29-1, the J gene TRBJ2-5, with 7 bases lining up with TRBD1. The last part of the DNA fits TRBJ2-7 better; the J call may be wrong. The CDR3 sequence is 15 residues long. Germline assignment: CDR1 SQVTM and CDR2 ANQGSEA.

In its sample, this clone was seen once. CDR3 DNA sequence: TGTGCCAGCAGCCCGTTTAAGGGGAAAGATACGCAGTATTTT. This sequence encodes CASSPFKGKDTQYF. The chain employs TRBV7-3 and TRBJ2-3, with a tentative D call TRBD1 (5 bases). With 5 bases removed from V and 5 bases from J, the gap between germline ends came to 14 bases. Germline V gene data show CDR1 as SGHTA and CDR2 as FQGTGA. This CDR3 contains 14 residues. The whole variable domain, remainder taken from reference TRBV7-3 and TRBJ2-3, is GAGVSQTPSNKVTEKGKYVELRCDPISGHTALYWYRQSLGQGPEFLIYFQGTGAADDSGLPNDRFFAVRPEGSVSTLKIQRTERGDSAVYLCASSPFKGKDTQYFGPGTRLTVL.

The chain has TRBV11-3 and TRBJ2-1, with 9 nucleotides matching TRBD2. The CDR3 is made up of 14 amino acids. J gave up 6 bases and V 5 bases, and 5 bases lay outside the gene matches. CDR1 and CDR2 from the germline V gene are SGHNT and YENEEA. In DNA, the CDR3 is TGTGCCAGCAGCAACAGGCGGGGGGGCAATGAGCAGTTCTTC. This sequence encodes CASSNRRGGNEQFF. The whole variable domain, filled in from reference TRBV11-3 and TRBJ2-1, reads EAGVVQSPRYKIIEKKQPVAFWCNPISGHNTLYWYLQNLGQGPELLIRYENEEAVDDSQLPKDRFSAERLKGVDSTLKIQPAELGDSAVYLCASSNRRGGNEQFFGPGTRLTVL.

The chain uses TRBV6-1 and TRBJ1-4, with a weak D call TRBD1 (5 bases). The germline CDR1 and CDR2 sequences are MNHNS and SASEGT. The CDR3 extends over 13 amino acids. V gave up 6 bases and J gave up 8 bases, with 13 bases separating them. CDR3 residues: CASRAGIGEKLFF. The CDR3, as DNA: TGTGCCAGCAGAGCAGGGATTGGGGAAAAACTGTTTTTT.

A note on this clone: Mismatch with germline at one junction end may stem from a read error. This chain joins TRBV5-1 and TRBJ2-1, with D perhaps matching TRBD2 (7 bases). The length of the CDR3 is 10 residues. Germline loops: CDR1 SGHRS, CDR2 YFSETQ. The CDR3 DNA reads TGCGCCAGTCGGGGGCGGGGGTGGATCTTC. This encodes CASRGRGWIF.

CDR3 protein: CASSLGQVSPQYF. DNA for the CDR3: TGTGCCAGCAGCTTGGGACAGGTTTCCCCTCAGTACTTC. This chain uses TRBV7-8 with TRBJ2-4; 8 positions agree with TRBD1. Germline lookup yields CDR1 SGHVS and CDR2 FQNEAQ. The V and J ends lost 3 bases and 12 bases, in that order; junction bases with no gene match: 7. The CDR3 sequence is 13 residues long.

The rearrangement joins TRBV28 to TRBJ2-5, with 7 bases that match TRBD1. This CDR3 is built from 15 residues. Per the germline V gene, CDR1 is MDHEN and CDR2 is SYDVKM. V trimming: 5 bases; J trimming: 5 bases; junction bases outside the gene matches: 11. The CDR3 nucleotides are TGTGCCAGCAGTGCTATTACAGGGGCGTGGGAGACCCAGTACTTC. Translating gives CASSAITGAWETQYF.

This chain links TRBV5-8 with TRBJ2-7, with TRBD2 matching over 8 bases. Trimming took 4 bases from V and 2 from J; bases not matched to a gene: 8. The CDR3 loop spans 15 amino acids. Germline lookup yields CDR1 SGHTS and CDR2 YDEGEE. The DNA of the CDR3 is TGTGCCAGCAGCCAAGACACTAGCGGAGCCTACGAGCAGTACTTC. This encodes CASSQDTSGAYEQYF.

The V and J genes are TRBV6-1 and TRBJ1-2; 7 bases are a match to TRBD1. The CDR3 length is 16 residues. Germline V lookup: CDR1 MNHNS, CDR2 SASEGT. After removal of 0 bases from V and 5 bases from J, the junction contained 9 bases not matched to a gene. DNA of the CDR3: TGTGCCAGCAGTGAAGCGGAGGGGGCCACGGGATATGGCTACACCTTC. Translated, it gives CASSEAEGATGYGYTF.

This clone was seen a single time. The chain combines TRBV15 with TRBJ1-5; 7 nucleotides line up with TRBD1. The CDR3 totals 16 residues. The germline V gene encodes CDR1 LNHNV and CDR2 YYDKDF (reference sequence). The V and J ends lost 0 bases and 12 bases, in that order; junction bases with no gene match: 14. The CDR3 is CATSREGQNPRGVQHF. CDR3 DNA sequence: TGTGCCACCAGCAGAGAGGGACAGAACCCGAGGGGGGTCCAGCATTTT.

V gene TRBV4-2 combines with J gene TRBJ2-1; 12 bases match TRBD2. Per germline, CDR1 LGHNA and CDR2 YNFKEQ. CDR3 size: 18 residues. V was clipped by 0 bases and J by 5 bases; unmatched bases: 8. CDR3: CASSQDPSGRARNNEQFF. For the CDR3, the DNA is TGTGCCAGCAGCCAAGATCCTAGCGGGAGGGCCCGAAACAATGAGCAGTTCTTC.

J is TRBJ1-6 and V is TRBV28, with 9 bases lining up with TRBD1. Trimming cost V 8 bases and J 10 bases; bases outside gene matches: 6. The germline CDR1 and CDR2 sequences are MDHEN and SYDVKM. This CDR3 is 13 amino acids long. CDR3 loop: CASLDRGLSPLHF. CDR3 DNA: TGTGCCAGCCTGGACAGGGGTTTATCACCCCTCCACTTT.

The chain uses TRBV15 and TRBJ2-7, with a possible D match to TRBD1 (7 bases). This CDR3 spans 13 amino acids. V dropped 5 bases and J dropped 5 bases, with 13 bases sitting between them. In germline, CDR1 is LNHNV, CDR2 YYDKDF (reference sequence). The CDR3 reads CATSSEGADEQYF. The CDR3 bases are TGTGCCACCAGCTCGGAGGGGGCGGACGAGCAGTACTTC.

The genes are TRBV9 and TRBJ1-2; D ambiguous. Germline CDR1 reads SGDLS; CDR2 reads YYNGEE. The CDR3 is 13 amino acids. V was pared by 0 bases and J by 5 bases, with 8 bases between. The CDR3 loop is CASSVDPAYGYTF. Here the CDR3 DNA reads TGTGCCAGCAGCGTAGACCCCGCGTATGGCTACACCTTC.

V is TRBV11-1 and J is TRBJ1-1; no reliable D call. This CDR3 region has 17 residues. V lost 6 bases and J lost 1, with 21 bases in between. The V gene's germline CDR1 is SGHAT and CDR2 FQDESV (reference sequence). CDR3 loop: CASSRALGYERNTEAFF. CDR3 sequence (DNA): TGTGCCAGCAGTCGCGCGTTGGGGTATGAAAGGAACACTGAAGCTTTCTTT.

CDR3 nucleotides: TGTGCCAGCAGTACAGGCTCCCTCTCCTACGAGCAGTACTTC. Translating gives CASSTGSLSYEQYF. The V call is TRBV2, the J call TRBJ2-5; D is perhaps TRBD1 (5 bases). Gene TRBJ2-7 matches the end of the DNA better, so the J call may be wrong. The CDR3 consists of 14 residues. Germline assignment: CDR1 SNHLY and CDR2 FYNNEI.

The CDR3 loop is CASTRQGPENTIYF. CDR3 DNA sequence: TGTGCCAGCACCCGACAGGGCCCGGAAAACACCATATATTTT. The rearrangement joins TRBV21-1 to TRBJ1-3; the table's D gene call, TRBD1, was not cross checked with the DNA. TRBV21-1 is designated a pseudogene. The CDR3 consists of 14 residues.

V is TRBV6-5 and J is TRBJ1-2; TRBD1 is a possible D gene (6 bases). This CDR3 is 13 amino acids long. The V gene lost 7 bases and the J gene lost 8 bases, with 17 bases spanning the gap. Germline-derived CDR1 and CDR2 are MNHEY and SVGAGI. The CDR3 DNA follows: TGTGCCAGCACACTAGGGGGGGGCGGCGGCTACACCTTC. It codes for CASTLGGGGGYTF.

J is TRBJ2-6 and V is TRBV29-1; D not certain. The CDR3 totals 14 residues. Trimming removed 0 bases from V and 4 bases from J, with 7 bases in between. Germline V gene data show CDR1 as SQVTM and CDR2 as ANQGSEA. The CDR3 DNA is TGCAGCGTTGAAGATCCCAGGGGGGCCAACGTCCTGACTTTC. The encoded protein is CSVEDPRGANVLTF.